A single sample is the source of the 4 T cell receptor beta chains below, sequenced in a study of cytomegalovirus exposure and HLA in healthy donors. A multiplex PCR was run with 60 Vbeta primers and 13 Jbeta primers. Produced via immunoSEQ multiplex PCR; TCRdb's table is partial and in-frame only. The sample has roughly 200,000 clones, roughly 74% seen once. Sequencing was carried out using PBMCs. These receptors came from a woman aged 25 to 39 in good health and CMV-seropositive.

The chain links TRBV7-2 to TRBJ2-7; TRBD2 is a possible D gene (6 bases). The V gene lost 2 bases and the J gene lost 2 bases, with 13 bases spanning the gap. There are 15 residues in the CDR3. Germline loops: CDR1 SGHTA, CDR2 FQGNSA. The CDR3 region is CASSLLWTGAYEQYF. The CDR3, as DNA: TGTGCCAGCAGCTTATTGTGGACGGGGGCCTACGAGCAGTACTTC. The complete variable domain, with remaining parts taken from reference TRBV7-2 and TRBJ2-7, reads GAGVSQSPSNKVTEKGKDVELRCDPISGHTALYWYRQSLGQGLEFLIYFQGNSAPDKSGLPSDRFSAERTGGSVSTLTIQRTQQEDSAVYLCASSLLWTGAYEQYFGPGTRLTVT.

The chain has TRBV5-1 and TRBJ2-3, with D possibly TRBD1 on 5 matching bases. Germline V gene sequence: CDR1 SGHRS, CDR2 YFSETQ. This CDR3 region has 18 residues. Trimming took off 1 base at V and 6 bases at J, with 24 bases between the two ends. The CDR3 protein is CASSLFGRTSLAGDTQYF. The CDR3 nucleotides are TGCGCCAGCAGCTTGTTTGGGCGAACCTCTTTAGCAGGGGATACGCAGTATTTT.

Points on this clone: Other nucleotide sequences from this sample produce the same CDR3. This chain links TRBV6-1 with TRBJ1-3; D might be TRBD1 (6 bases). The CDR3 consists of 13 residues. Germline values: CDR1 MNHNS, CDR2 SASEGT. The germline V and J ends were trimmed by 4 bases and 7 bases, with 11 bases remaining between them. The CDR3 sequence is CASSGAGQNTIYF. DNA for the CDR3: TGTGCCAGCAGTGGAGCAGGACAGAACACCATATATTTT.

This chain joins TRBV5-1 and TRBJ2-3, with a weak D call TRBD1 (6 bases). The length of the CDR3 is 16 residues. Trimming took off 0 bases at V and 4 bases at J, with 15 bases between the two ends. Germline lookup yields CDR1 SGHRS and CDR2 YFSETQ. CDR3 bases: TGCGCCAGCAGCTTGGACCCTACAGGGAGCCCAGATACGCAGTATTTT. Translating gives CASSLDPTGSPDTQYF.